Described below is a single T cell receptor beta chain sequence and its context. Its target is unknown. The sample originates from a study of shared clonotypes between healthy human individuals. Within Nashville, Tennessee resided all donors, each a Caucasian adult. The method was immunoSEQ multiplex PCR; TCRdb's version includes in-frame clones alone and lacks a portion of them. The data show some 1 million clones, about three quarters seen once. Whole-study results and caveats: When naive CD4 clonotypes were compared across a few donors, about 4.8% were shared.

The length of the CDR3 is 13 residues. Germline V lookup: CDR1 SGHDT, CDR2 YYEEEE. The junction had 4 bases not matched to a gene; V was cut back by 4 bases and J by 3 bases. The material sequenced was memory CD4+ T cells sorted from blood. Indicated subset: CD45RA-negative fraction. This clonotype was sampled from a man younger than 30 in good health. This chain links TRBV5-6 with TRBJ2-7, with 7 bases matching TRBD2. The CDR3 reads CASSLAGVYEQYF. The CDR3 DNA follows: TGTGCCAGCAGCCTTGCGGGAGTCTACGAGCAGTACTTC. Full variable domain (rest looked up from reference TRBV5-6 and TRBJ2-7): DAGVTQSPTHLIKTRGQQVTLRCSPKSGHDTVSWYQQALGQGPQFIFQYYEEEERQRGNFPDRFSGHQFPNYSSELNVNALLLGDSALYLCASSLAGVYEQYFGPGTRLTVT.